The next 5 T cell receptor beta chains were all read from a single sample in a study of blood T cell repertoires in COVID-19. The table came from immunoSEQ multiplex PCR; TCRdb's copy has only in-frame clones and leaves some out. This table holds over 450,000 clones, roughly 91% found once. Sequenced material: peripheral blood. All receptors derive from a woman aged 45-65 years with COVID-19, enrolled during active disease.

The chain carries TRBV11-2 and TRBJ2-3, with D hard to call. CDR1 is SGHAT and CDR2 is FQNNGV in the germline V gene. The CDR3 consists of 14 residues. V lost 2 bases and J 5 bases, leaving 11 bases between the germline ends. The CDR3 region is CASSLISYRDTQYF. CDR3 nucleotide sequence: TGTGCCAGCAGCTTAATAAGCTACCGAGATACGCAGTATTTT. Full variable domain (missing parts from reference TRBV11-2 and TRBJ2-3): EAGVAQSPRYKIIEKRQSVAFWCNPISGHATLYWYQQILGQGPKLLIQFQNNGVVDDSQLPKDRFSAERLKGVDSTLKIQPAKLEDSAVYLCASSLISYRDTQYFGPGTRLTVL.

This clone is a singleton in its sample. The V call is TRBV3-1 (or the pseudogene TRBV3-2), the J call TRBJ2-3; 15 bases align to TRBD2. CDR3 length: 18 amino acids. V dropped 6 bases and J dropped 1; count of bases not matched to a gene: 8. Germline CDR1 and CDR2: LGHDT and YNNKEL (reference sequence). The CDR3 here is CASRPGLAGGQGTDTQYF. CDR3 DNA sequence: TGTGCCAGCAGACCGGGACTAGCGGGGGGTCAGGGCACAGATACGCAGTATTTT.

The V and J genes are TRBV12-3 or TRBV12-4 and TRBJ1-2, with 7 bases matching TRBD1. This CDR3 is built from 12 residues. The CDR3 region has the DNA TGTGCGACAGGGAGTGGGGCCTATGGCTACACCTTC. Protein: CATGSGAYGYTF.

This rearrangement joins TRBV2 to TRBJ1-1, with D possibly being TRBD1 (5 bases). CDR3 size: 18 residues. Germline CDR1 reads SNHLY; CDR2 reads FYNNEI. V was cut by 4 bases and J by 5 bases, with 26 bases left in between. The CDR3 reads CASSVNSRDGWEETEAFF. The CDR3 nucleotides are TGTGCCAGCAGTGTCAATTCCCGGGACGGGTGGGAGGAGACTGAAGCTTTCTTT.

About this clone itself: Within the sample, other DNA sequences also encode this same CDR3. The chain carries TRBV9 and TRBJ1-1; D not resolved. V lost 4 bases to trimming and J lost 6 bases, with 13 bases between them. The CDR3 runs 13 residues. Germline lookup yields CDR1 SGDLS and CDR2 YYNGEE. CDR3 amino acids: CASSPRGVAEAFF. The CDR3 nucleotides are TGTGCCAGCAGCCCCAGAGGAGTAGCTGAAGCTTTCTTT. The entire variable domain, with the rest obtained from reference TRBV9 and TRBJ1-1, is as follows: DSGVTQTPKHLITATGQRVTLRCSPRSGDLSVYWYQQSLDQGLQFLIQYYNGEERAKGNILERFSAQQFPDLHSELNLSSLELGDSALYFCASSPRGVAEAFFGQGTRLTVV.